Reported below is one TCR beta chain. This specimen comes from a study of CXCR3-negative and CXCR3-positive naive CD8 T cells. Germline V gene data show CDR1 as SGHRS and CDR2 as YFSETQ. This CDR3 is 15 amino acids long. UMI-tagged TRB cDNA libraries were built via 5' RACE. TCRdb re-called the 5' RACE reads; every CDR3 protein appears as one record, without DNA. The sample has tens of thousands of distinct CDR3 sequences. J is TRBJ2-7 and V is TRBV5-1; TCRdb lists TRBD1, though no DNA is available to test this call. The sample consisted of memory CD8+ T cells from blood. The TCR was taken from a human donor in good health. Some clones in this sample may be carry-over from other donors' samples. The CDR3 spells CASSLGLGGTYEQYF. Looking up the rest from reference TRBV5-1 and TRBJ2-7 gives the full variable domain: KAGVTQTPRYLIKTRGQQVTLSCSPISGHRSVSWYQQTPGQGLQFLFEYFSETQRNKGNFPGRFSGRQFSNSRSEMNVSTLELGDSALYLCASSLGLGGTYEQYFGPGTRLTVT.